This TCR beta chain was observed in a study of cytomegalovirus exposure and HLA in healthy donors. Notes on the study in general: Generally TCR sequences proved uncommon, though certain public TCRs appeared in numerous donors. Per published reports, the classifier diagnosed cytomegalovirus status with high specificity and sensitivity.

The PCR was carried out with 60 Vbeta primers and 13 Jbeta primers. Measured with immunoSEQ multiplex PCR; TCRdb has only the in-frame clones, and not every one. The sample consists of 110,000 or so clones, around 73% of them appearing once. The CDR3 loop spans 15 amino acids. V was pared by 4 bases and J by 0 bases, with 13 bases between. Germline V gene sequence: CDR1 SEHNR, CDR2 FQNEAQ (reference sequence). Turning to this clone: Its specificity is unknown.

The receptor was isolated from a man in his forties in good health and CMV-seronegative. Material: PBMCs. The J gene is TRBJ2-7, the V gene TRBV7-9; TRBD2 might be the D (5 bases). The DNA for the CDR3 is TGTGCCAGCAGCTCCGATGTTGGGAGCTCCTACGAGCAGTACTTC. This sequence encodes CASSSDVGSSYEQYF.